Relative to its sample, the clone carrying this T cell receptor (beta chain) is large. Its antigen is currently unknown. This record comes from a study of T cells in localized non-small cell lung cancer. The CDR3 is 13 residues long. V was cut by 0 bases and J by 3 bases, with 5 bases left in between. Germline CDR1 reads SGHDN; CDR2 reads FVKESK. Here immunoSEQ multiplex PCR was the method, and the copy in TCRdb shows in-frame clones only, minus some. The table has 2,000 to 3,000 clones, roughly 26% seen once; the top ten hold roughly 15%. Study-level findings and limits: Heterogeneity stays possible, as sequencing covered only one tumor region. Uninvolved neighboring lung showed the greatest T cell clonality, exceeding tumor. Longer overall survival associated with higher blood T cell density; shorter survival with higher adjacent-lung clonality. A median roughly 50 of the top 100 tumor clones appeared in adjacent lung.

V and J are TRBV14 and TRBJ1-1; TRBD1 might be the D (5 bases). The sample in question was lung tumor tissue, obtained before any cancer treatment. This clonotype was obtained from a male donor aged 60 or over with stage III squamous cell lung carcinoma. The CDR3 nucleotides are TGTGCCAGCAGCCAAGAGGGGCACACTGAAGCTTTCTTT. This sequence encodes CASSQEGHTEAFF.